This TCR beta chain was profiled in a study of T cell changes during pregnancy in multiple sclerosis. Assay: immunoSEQ multiplex PCR; the TCRdb copy retains only in-frame clones and omits some. The sample carries some 80,000 clones, roughly 94% recorded once. The trim removed 8 bases at V and 5 bases at J, leaving 8 bases unmatched. The V gene's germline CDR1 is SNHLY and CDR2 FYNNEI. The CDR3 has 13 amino acids. The sequences come from peripheral blood, collected before pregnancy. The chain has TRBV2 and TRBJ1-1, with 7 bases that match TRBD1. The receptor was derived from a female donor with multiple sclerosis, enrolled in a pregnancy study. CDR3 sequence reads: CASGLDRETEAFF. As DNA, the CDR3 is TGTGCCAGCGGCCTAGACAGGGAAACTGAAGCTTTCTTT.